This TCR beta chain emerged from a study of blood T cell repertoires in COVID-19. Study-wide background: Sample material is recorded as cDNA or gDNA derived from T cells, B-cell-depleted T cells, or PBMCs.

Clones were read by immunoSEQ multiplex PCR, and TCRdb kept only the in-frame ones, dropping some. The sample consists of about 160,000 clones, approximately 81% of them appearing once. The V segment lost 4 bases and the J segment 17 bases; nucleotides outside the gene matches: 7. The CDR3 contains 11 residues. Germline lookup yields CDR1 SNHLY and CDR2 FYNNEI. Researchers sorted participants into cohorts using their self-reported clinical history. This receptor was taken from a man in his 60s who had recovered from COVID-19. The chain is built from TRBV2 and TRBJ1-4, with 7 bases matching TRBD1. Specimen: PBMCs or T cells enriched from blood (not recorded which). The CDR3, as DNA: TGTGCCAGCAGTGTTGAGGGGGCCCTCTTTTTT. It codes for CASSVEGALFF.